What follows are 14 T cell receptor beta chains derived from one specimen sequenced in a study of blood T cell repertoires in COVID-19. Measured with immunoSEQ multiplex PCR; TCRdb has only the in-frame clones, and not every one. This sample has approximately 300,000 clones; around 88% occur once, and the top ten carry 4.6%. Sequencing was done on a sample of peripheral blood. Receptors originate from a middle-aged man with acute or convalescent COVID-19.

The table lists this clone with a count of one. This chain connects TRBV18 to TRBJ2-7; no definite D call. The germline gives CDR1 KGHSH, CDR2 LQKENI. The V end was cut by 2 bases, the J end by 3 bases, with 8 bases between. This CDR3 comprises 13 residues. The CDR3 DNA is TGTGCCAGCTCACCAGGGCAGATCTACGAGCAGTACTTC. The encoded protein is CASSPGQIYEQYF.

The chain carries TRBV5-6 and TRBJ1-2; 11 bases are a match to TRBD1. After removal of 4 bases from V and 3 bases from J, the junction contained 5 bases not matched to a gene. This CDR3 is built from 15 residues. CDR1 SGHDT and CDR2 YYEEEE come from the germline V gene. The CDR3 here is CASSGWTGGYYGYTF. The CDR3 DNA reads TGTGCCAGCAGCGGTTGGACAGGGGGCTACTATGGCTACACCTTC.

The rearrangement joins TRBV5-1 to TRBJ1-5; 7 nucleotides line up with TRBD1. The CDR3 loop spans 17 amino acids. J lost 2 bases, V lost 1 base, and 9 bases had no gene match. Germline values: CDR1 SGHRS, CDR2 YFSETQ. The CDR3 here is CASSLTGDDYGNQPQHF. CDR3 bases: TGCGCCAGCAGCTTGACAGGGGACGACTACGGCAATCAGCCCCAGCATTTT. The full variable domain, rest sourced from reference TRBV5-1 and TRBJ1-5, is KAGVTQTPRYLIKTRGQQVTLSCSPISGHRSVSWYQQTPGQGLQFLFEYFSETQRNKGNFPGRFSGRQFSNSRSEMNVSTLELGDSALYLCASSLTGDDYGNQPQHFGDGTRLSIL.

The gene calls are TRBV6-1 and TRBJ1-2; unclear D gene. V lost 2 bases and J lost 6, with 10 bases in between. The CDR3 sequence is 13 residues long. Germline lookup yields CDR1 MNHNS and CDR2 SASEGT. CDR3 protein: CASSEIGENGYTF. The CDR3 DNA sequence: TGTGCCAGCAGTGAAATCGGAGAGAATGGCTACACCTTC.

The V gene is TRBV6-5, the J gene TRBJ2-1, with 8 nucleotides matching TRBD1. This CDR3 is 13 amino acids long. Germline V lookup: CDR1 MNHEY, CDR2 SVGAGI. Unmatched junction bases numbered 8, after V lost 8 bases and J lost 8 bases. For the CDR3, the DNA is TGTGCCAGCGGACAGGGAGGATGGCATGAGCAGTTCTTC. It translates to CASGQGGWHEQFF.

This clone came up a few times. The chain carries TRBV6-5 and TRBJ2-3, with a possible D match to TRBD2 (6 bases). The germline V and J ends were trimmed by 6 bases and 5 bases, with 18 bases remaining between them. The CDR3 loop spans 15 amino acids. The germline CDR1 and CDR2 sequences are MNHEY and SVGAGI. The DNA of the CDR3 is TGTGCCAGCAGGCTACTAGCAAGGGTTAGAGATACGCAGTATTTT. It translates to CASRLLARVRDTQYF.

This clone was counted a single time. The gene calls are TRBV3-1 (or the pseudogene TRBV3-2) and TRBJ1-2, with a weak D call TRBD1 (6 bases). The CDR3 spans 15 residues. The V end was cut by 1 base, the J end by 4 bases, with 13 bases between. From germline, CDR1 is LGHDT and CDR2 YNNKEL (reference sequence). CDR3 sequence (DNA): TGTGCCAGCAGCCAAGGGCAGGGGCTAGCCTATGGCTACACCTTC. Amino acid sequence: CASSQGQGLAYGYTF.

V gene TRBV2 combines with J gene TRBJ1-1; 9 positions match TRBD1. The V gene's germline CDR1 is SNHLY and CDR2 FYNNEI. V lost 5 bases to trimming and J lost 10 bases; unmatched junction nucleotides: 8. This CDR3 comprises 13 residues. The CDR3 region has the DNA TGTGCCAGCAGTCCACCTTCGGGACAGGGAGCTTTCTTT. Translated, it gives CASSPPSGQGAFF.

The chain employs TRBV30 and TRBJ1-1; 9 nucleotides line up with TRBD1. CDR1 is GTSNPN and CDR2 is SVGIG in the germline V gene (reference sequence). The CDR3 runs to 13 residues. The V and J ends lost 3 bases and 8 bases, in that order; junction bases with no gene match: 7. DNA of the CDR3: TGTGCCTGGAGGGTTACAGGGGGCGCGGAAGCTTTCTTT. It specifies CAWRVTGGAEAFF.

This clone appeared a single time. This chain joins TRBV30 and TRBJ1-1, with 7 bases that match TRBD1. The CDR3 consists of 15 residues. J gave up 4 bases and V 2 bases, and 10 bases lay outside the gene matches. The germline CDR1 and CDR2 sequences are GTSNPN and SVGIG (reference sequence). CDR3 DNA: TGTGCCTGGAGTAAAAGCCGACAGGGAGGCACTGAAGCTTTCTTT. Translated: CAWSKSRQGGTEAFF.

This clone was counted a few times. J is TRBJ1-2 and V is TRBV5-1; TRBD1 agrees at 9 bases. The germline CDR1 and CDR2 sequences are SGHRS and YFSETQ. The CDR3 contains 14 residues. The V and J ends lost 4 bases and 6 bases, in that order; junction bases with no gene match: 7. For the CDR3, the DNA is TGCGCCAGCAGCCCCACACAGGGGGCGGATGGCTACACCTTC. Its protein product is CASSPTQGADGYTF.

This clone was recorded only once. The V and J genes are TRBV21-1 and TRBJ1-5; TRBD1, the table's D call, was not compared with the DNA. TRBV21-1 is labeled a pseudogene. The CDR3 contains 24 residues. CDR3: CASSKDNSKLQHSQDRGQKQPQHF. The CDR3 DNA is TGTGCCAGCAGCAAAGATAACTCAAAACTACAACATTCCCAGGACAGGGGGCAAAAGCAGCCCCAGCATTTT.

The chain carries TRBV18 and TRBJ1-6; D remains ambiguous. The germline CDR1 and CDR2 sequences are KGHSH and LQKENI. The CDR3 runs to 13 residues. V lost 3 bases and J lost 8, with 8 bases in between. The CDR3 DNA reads TGTGCCAGCTCACCCTACCGAGATTCACCCCTCCACTTT. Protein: CASSPYRDSPLHF.

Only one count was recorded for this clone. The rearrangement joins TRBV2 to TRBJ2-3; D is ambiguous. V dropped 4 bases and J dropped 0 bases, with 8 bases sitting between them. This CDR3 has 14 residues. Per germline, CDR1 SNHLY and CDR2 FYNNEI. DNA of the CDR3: TGTGCCAGCAGTGCCCTACTAAGCACAGATACGCAGTATTTT. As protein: CASSALLSTDTQYF.